These 20 T cell receptor beta chains came from one sample sequenced in a study of cytomegalovirus exposure and HLA in healthy donors (dated 2017 in TCRdb). The receptor library was made with the immunoSEQ multiplex PCR assay. The multiplex PCR relied on a mix of 60 forward primers for TCR Vbeta segments and 13 reverse primers for TCR Jbeta segments. Drawn from immuneACCESS, this table holds only the in-frame rearrangements with V and J called that TCRdb kept. Clones are partly lost; checked studies trace under half to an unresolved V gene and leave the rest unexplained. Across this sample there are under 200,000 clones, with more than 65% seen only once. The top ten clones comprise approximately 0.47% of the sample. The sequencing input was PBMCs. These receptors all come from a woman aged 50 to 65 in good health and CMV-seronegative.

The rearrangement uses TRBV5-6 and TRBJ2-3; the match to TRBD2 covers 10 bases. CDR3 size: 14 residues. Germline assignment: CDR1 SGHDT and CDR2 YYEEEE. V lost 10 bases, J lost 5 bases, and 10 bases stayed unmatched. The CDR3 reads CAVTGSGRGDTQYF. The CDR3 DNA is TGTGCCGTCACGGGGAGCGGGAGGGGAGATACGCAGTATTTT.

The CDR3 is CASSAGTGNEKLFF. In nucleotides, the CDR3 is TGCGCCAGCAGTGCCGGGACAGGGAACGAAAAACTGTTTTTT. The V call is TRBV10-1, the J call TRBJ1-4; TRBD1 matches 9 bases. Germline trimming cut 4 bases from V and 8 bases from J; bases unmatched to any gene: 5. The CDR3 loop spans 14 amino acids. Germline V gives CDR1 WNHNN, CDR2 SYGVQD (reference sequence).

This chain joins TRBV6-1 and TRBJ1-5; possibly TRBD1 for D (6 bases). The CDR3 has 15 amino acids. The germline V gene has CDR1 MNHNS and CDR2 SASEGT. The ends were cut back, 3 bases at V and 6 bases at J, with 15 bases in the middle. CDR3 sequence: CASSDLQGRGQPQHF. CDR3 DNA sequence: TGTGCCAGCAGTGACCTTCAGGGGAGGGGTCAGCCCCAGCATTTT.

J is TRBJ2-7 and V is TRBV18, with D tentatively TRBD1 (5 bases). V was trimmed by 1 base and J by 3 bases, leaving 16 bases between them. Looked up from germline, CDR1 is KGHSH and CDR2 is LQKENI. The CDR3 consists of 16 residues. Here the CDR3 reads CASSPRNLRQGYEQYF. The DNA of the CDR3 is TGTGCCAGCTCACCACGCAACCTTCGGCAGGGCTACGAGCAGTACTTC. The entire variable domain, with the rest obtained from reference TRBV18 and TRBJ2-7, is as follows: NAGVMQNPRHLVRRRGQEARLRCSPMKGHSHVYWYRQLPEEGLKFMVYLQKENIIDESGMPKERFSAEFPKEGPSILRIQQVVRGDSAAYFCASSPRNLRQGYEQYFGPGTRLTVT.

The chain has TRBV2 and TRBJ1-1; D not resolved. This CDR3 has 14 residues. The V end lost 3 bases, the J end lost 5 bases, and 13 bases lay between the germline ends. Germline V CDR1 and CDR2: SNHLY, FYNNEI. CDR3 coding DNA: TGTGCCAGCAGTGACGGGGTGATGATTACTGAAGCTTTCTTT. This translates into CASSDGVMITEAFF.

The chain links TRBV5-4 to TRBJ2-2; perhaps TRBD1 as D (5 bases). Germline V CDR1 and CDR2: SGHNT, YYREEE (reference sequence). V was shortened by 2 bases and J by 0 bases, with 14 bases between the two germline ends. CDR3 length equals 17 residues. This chain's CDR3 is CASSFRQSRSNTGELFF. The CDR3 coding sequence is TGTGCCAGCAGCTTTCGACAGAGCCGGTCGAACACCGGGGAGCTGTTTTTT.

This chain joins TRBV18 and TRBJ2-7; the D gene is possibly TRBD1 (6 bases). The CDR3 is made up of 16 amino acids. From germline, CDR1 is KGHSH and CDR2 LQKENI. Trimming pared 2 bases from V and 0 bases from J, leaving 14 bases between. The CDR3 bases are TGTGCCAGCTCACCAATTCCCGGACAGACCTCCTACGAGCAGTACTTC. Encoded protein: CASSPIPGQTSYEQYF.

The rearrangement joins TRBV10-3 to TRBJ2-3; TRBD1 matches at 9 bases. This CDR3 has 15 amino acids. CDR1 is ENHRY, CDR2 SYGVKD, per germline. The junction had 6 bases not matched to a gene; V was cut back by 6 bases and J by 2 bases. The CDR3 here is CAISWTGDFTDTQYF. The CDR3 nucleotides read TGTGCCATCAGCTGGACAGGGGATTTCACAGATACGCAGTATTTT.

This chain joins TRBV28 and TRBJ1-1, with TRBD1 matching over 8 bases. Per the germline V gene, CDR1 is MDHEN and CDR2 is SYDVKM. The CDR3 is made up of 12 amino acids. Trimming took 9 bases from V and 5 from J; bases not matched to a gene: 5. CDR3 loop: CASGQGGTEAFF. Written as DNA, the CDR3 is TGTGCCAGTGGACAGGGAGGAACTGAAGCTTTCTTT.

The V gene is TRBV6-5, the J gene TRBJ2-4; 8 nucleotides align to TRBD1. Trimming took 4 bases from V and 6 from J; bases not matched to a gene: 8. CDR1 is MNHEY, CDR2 SVGAGI, per germline. The CDR3 covers 15 residues. DNA for the CDR3: TGTGCCAGCAGTTCCCCGACAGGGGCAGGAAACATTCAGTACTTC. This encodes CASSSPTGAGNIQYF.

V gene TRBV9 combines with J gene TRBJ2-5; possible D gene TRBD2, 7 bases. CDR1 SGDLS and CDR2 YYNGEE come from the germline V gene. Trimming took off 1 base at V and 5 bases at J, with 18 bases between the two ends. This CDR3 spans 16 amino acids. CDR3 nucleotides: TGTGCCAGCAGCGTAAGCCCGGCCGGGGGGCAGGAGACCCAGTACTTC. Its translation: CASSVSPAGGQETQYF. The whole variable domain, remainder taken from reference TRBV9 and TRBJ2-5, is DSGVTQTPKHLITATGQRVTLRCSPRSGDLSVYWYQQSLDQGLQFLIQYYNGEERAKGNILERFSAQQFPDLHSELNLSSLELGDSALYFCASSVSPAGGQETQYFGPGTRLLVL.

In its sample, this clone was seen a few times. The V call is TRBV18, the J call TRBJ2-7; D is unresolved. Germline V gene sequence: CDR1 KGHSH, CDR2 LQKENI. Trimming shortened V by 4 bases and J by 3 bases, and 16 bases separated the two germline ends. There are 15 residues in the CDR3. The CDR3 nucleotides read TGTGCCAGCTCACTCGGTAGACAACCCGACTACGAGCAGTACTTC. Translation gives CASSLGRQPDYEQYF. Using reference TRBV18 and TRBJ2-7 for the parts outside the CDR3, the full variable domain is NAGVMQNPRHLVRRRGQEARLRCSPMKGHSHVYWYRQLPEEGLKFMVYLQKENIIDESGMPKERFSAEFPKEGPSILRIQQVVRGDSAAYFCASSLGRQPDYEQYFGPGTRLTVT.

The gene calls are TRBV29-1 and TRBJ2-5, with 9 bases matching TRBD2. Trimming cost V 6 bases and J 5 bases; bases outside gene matches: 13. The CDR3 is made up of 15 amino acids. The germline gives CDR1 SQVTM, CDR2 ANQGSEA. CDR3 DNA sequence: TGCAGCGTCCTCGGCGGGCCTAGCGGGGCGGAGACCCAGTACTTC. It codes for CSVLGGPSGAETQYF.

The DNA for the CDR3 is TGTGCCAGCAGTTTAGGAACAGGGGGCGCGTCAGGCTACACCTTC. Amino acids: CASSLGTGGASGYTF. The rearrangement links TRBV28 to TRBJ1-2, with TRBD1 matching over 9 bases. CDR3 length: 15 amino acids. In germline, CDR1 is MDHEN, CDR2 SYDVKM. Unmatched junction bases numbered 9, after V lost 2 bases and J lost 8 bases.

V is TRBV5-1 and J is TRBJ2-1, with 15 positions matching TRBD2. V was pared by 3 bases and J by 4 bases, with 2 bases of the junction left unmatched. Germline V gene lookup returns CDR1 SGHRS and CDR2 YFSETQ. The CDR3 totals 16 residues. CDR3 DNA: TGCGCCAGCAGCTCGGGACTAGCGGGAGGATACAATGAGCAGTTCTTC. Protein: CASSSGLAGGYNEQFF.

The chain is built from TRBV14 and TRBJ1-4, with D maybe TRBD1 (5 bases). The V gene lost 3 bases and the J gene lost 3 bases, with 17 bases spanning the gap. The germline V gene encodes CDR1 SGHDN and CDR2 FVKESK. The CDR3 totals 17 residues. CDR3 in DNA: TGTGCCAGCAGCCATTATGGAGGAGGGGCTCCTAATGAAAAACTGTTTTTT. It specifies CASSHYGGGAPNEKLFF.

The V and J genes are TRBV27 and TRBJ1-5, with TRBD1 identical over 7 bases. In germline, CDR1 is MNHEY, CDR2 SMNVEV (reference sequence). The CDR3 is 14 amino acids. The trim removed 4 bases at V and 0 bases at J, leaving 0 bases unmatched. In DNA form, the CDR3 reads TGTGCCAGCAGTTACAGGGGTAGCAATCAGCCCCAGCATTTT. Amino acids: CASSYRGSNQPQHF.

This clone has more than one count but fewer than ten. Here the CDR3 reads CASSLYDPGLAANEQFF. For the CDR3, the DNA is TGTGCCAGCAGCCTATACGACCCGGGACTAGCTGCCAATGAGCAGTTCTTC. The rearrangement uses TRBV7-2 and TRBJ2-1; 9 nucleotides agree with TRBD2. Germline V gives CDR1 SGHTA, CDR2 FQGNSA. V lost 5 bases to trimming and J lost 6 bases; unmatched junction nucleotides: 14. This CDR3 region has 17 residues.

The J gene is TRBJ2-3, the V gene TRBV7-9; D may be TRBD2 (5 bases). From germline, CDR1 is SEHNR and CDR2 FQNEAQ (reference sequence). Trimming took off 3 bases at V and 4 bases at J, with 11 bases between the two ends. This CDR3 has 14 residues. The CDR3 is CASSFTGSADTQYF. The DNA of the CDR3 is TGTGCCAGCAGCTTCACGGGGTCGGCAGATACGCAGTATTTT.

V and J are TRBV9 and TRBJ2-1; 8 bases match TRBD1. CDR3 length: 16 amino acids. Germline V CDR1 and CDR2: SGDLS, YYNGEE. J gave up 1 base and V 0 bases, and 3 bases lay outside the gene matches. The CDR3 DNA reads as TGTGCCAGCAGCGTAGAGCAGGGGGCATCCTACAATGAGCAGTTCTTC. Amino acids: CASSVEQGASYNEQFF.